Listed below are T cell receptor beta chains from one sample, sequenced in a study of T cell changes during pregnancy in multiple sclerosis. Clones were sequenced by immunoSEQ multiplex PCR, and TCRdb holds only the in-frame ones, with some missing. This table holds approximately 48,000 clones, around 94% found once. This sample comprised CD4+ T cells from peripheral blood mononuclear cells, obtained in the second trimester of pregnancy. The receptor source for this set is a female donor with multiple sclerosis, enrolled in a pregnancy study. CDR3s include the opening cysteine and the closing phenylalanine or tryptophan. Each record gives: clone size, D gene, V gene, J gene, CDR3 length, CDR3 protein, CDR3 DNA. A D gene is named only where the DNA matches it firmly. A clone size is listed for some rows: how often the clone was seen (once, few, many), or a class if it is expanded.

size: few; D: NA; V: TRBV19; J: TRBJ2-5; length: 15; CDR3: CASSITTAPQETQYF; DNA: TGTGCCAGTAGTATCACCACCGCTCCGCAGGAGACCCAGTACTTC
size: NA; D: TRBD1; V: TRBV4-2; J: TRBJ2-7; length: 20; CDR3: CASSQDYHRDRGSKWREQYF; DNA: TGTGCCAGCAGCCAAGATTACCACCGGGACAGGGGATCCAAGTGGCGGGAGCAGTACTTC
size: NA; D: NA; V: TRBV18; J: TRBJ2-3; length: 15; CDR3: CASSPRGSNTDTQYF; DNA: TGTGCCAGCTCCCCCCGGGGTTCTAACACAGATACGCAGTATTTT
size: NA; D: NA; V: TRBV18; J: TRBJ2-3; length: 16; CDR3: CASSSLSGTGTDTQYF; DNA: TGTGCCAGCTCATCCCTTAGCGGGACAGGCACAGATACGCAGTATTTT
size: NA; D: NA; V: TRBV19; J: TRBJ2-5; length: 13; CDR3: CASSIIPRETQYF; DNA: TGTGCCAGTAGTATTATCCCCAGGGAGACCCAGTACTTC
size: once; D: NA; V: TRBV7-2; J: TRBJ2-6; length: 15; CDR3: CASSPGRSGANVLTF; DNA: TGTGCCAGCAGCCCAGGGCGGTCCGGGGCCAACGTCCTGACTTTC
size: few; D: NA; V: TRBV5-4; J: TRBJ1-1; length: 14; CDR3: CASSLRGEGTEAFF; DNA: TGTGCCAGCAGCTTACGGGGGGAGGGCACTGAAGCTTTCTTT
size: NA; D: NA; V: TRBV14; J: TRBJ2-7; length: 15; CDR3: CASSQYQTVAYEQYF; DNA: TGTGCCAGCAGTCAATATCAGACAGTAGCCTACGAGCAGTACTTC
size: NA; D: NA; V: TRBV7-2; J: TRBJ1-5; length: 13; CDR3: CASSLARGQPQHF; DNA: TGTGCCAGCAGCTTAGCGCGGGGGCAGCCCCAGCATTTT
size: NA; D: TRBD2; V: TRBV5-6; J: TRBJ2-7; length: 19; CDR3: CASSLVGTSVLFSSYEQYF; DNA: TGTGCCAGCAGCTTGGTCGGGACTAGCGTCCTCTTTTCCTCCTACGAGCAGTACTTC
size: NA; D: NA; V: TRBV19; J: TRBJ2-1; length: 11; CDR3: CASSMGGAQFF; DNA: TGTGCCAGTAGTATGGGCGGGGCGCAGTTCTTC
size: NA; D: NA; V: TRBV7-2; J: TRBJ1-5; length: 12; CDR3: CASSFDIQPQHF; DNA: TGTGCCAGCAGCTTCGACATTCAGCCCCAGCATTTT
size: NA; D: TRBD1; V: TRBV25-1; J: TRBJ2-2; length: 14; CDR3: CASKGTGSTGELFF; DNA: TGTGCCAGCAAGGGGACAGGGTCCACCGGGGAGCTGTTTTTT
size: NA; D: NA; V: TRBV5-8; J: TRBJ2-1; length: 17; CDR3: CASSVIRDSYSYNEQFF; DNA: TGTGCCAGCAGCGTAATCCGGGACTCCTACTCCTACAATGAGCAGTTCTTC
size: once; D: NA; V: TRBV29-1; J: TRBJ2-2; length: 13; CDR3: CSVGVVRAGELFF; DNA: TGCAGCGTTGGAGTAGTGAGGGCCGGGGAGCTGTTTTTT
size: NA; D: TRBD2; V: TRBV9; J: TRBJ2-7; length: 15; CDR3: CASSLSGDLSYEQYF; DNA: TGTGCCAGCAGTCTAAGCGGGGACTTATCCTACGAGCAGTACTTC
size: NA; D: NA; V: TRBV6-8; J: TRBJ2-3; length: 13; CDR3: CASSSPSLDTQYF; DNA: TGTGCCAGCAGTTCCCCTTCCTTGGATACGCAGTATTTT
size: NA; D: TRBD1; V: TRBV7-3; J: TRBJ2-7; length: 18; CDR3: CASSLTGQGGGVLTKQYF; DNA: TGTGCCAGCAGCTTAACGGGACAGGGAGGGGGGGTACTTACGAAGCAGTACTTC
size: once; D: TRBD2; V: TRBV6-1; J: TRBJ2-2; length: 18; CDR3: CASSGPTSGGANTGELFF; DNA: TGTGCCAGCAGTGGACCGACTAGCGGGGGGGCGAACACCGGGGAGCTGTTTTTT